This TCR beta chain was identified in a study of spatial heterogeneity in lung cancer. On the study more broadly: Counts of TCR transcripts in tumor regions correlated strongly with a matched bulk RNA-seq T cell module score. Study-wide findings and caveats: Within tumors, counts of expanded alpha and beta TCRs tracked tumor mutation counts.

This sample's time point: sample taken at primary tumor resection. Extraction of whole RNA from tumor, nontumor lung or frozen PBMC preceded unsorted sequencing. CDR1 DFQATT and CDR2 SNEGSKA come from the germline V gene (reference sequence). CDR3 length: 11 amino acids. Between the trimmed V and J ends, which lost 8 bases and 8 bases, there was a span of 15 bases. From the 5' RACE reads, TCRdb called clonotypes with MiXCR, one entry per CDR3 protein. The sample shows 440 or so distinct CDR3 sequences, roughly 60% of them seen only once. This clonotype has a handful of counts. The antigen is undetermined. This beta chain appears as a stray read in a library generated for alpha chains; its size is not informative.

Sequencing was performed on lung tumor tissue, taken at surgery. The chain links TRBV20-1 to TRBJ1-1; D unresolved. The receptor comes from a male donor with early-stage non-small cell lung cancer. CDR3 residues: CSFDRLGEAFF. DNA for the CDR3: TGCAGTTTCGACCGCCTAGGAGAAGCTTTCTTT.